These T cell receptor beta chains were read from a single sample in a study of blood T cell repertoires in COVID-19. Measured with immunoSEQ multiplex PCR; TCRdb has only the in-frame clones, and not every one. The sample holds 200,000 to 300,000 clones; 86% are singletons and the top ten take about 2.7%. Sequenced material: PBMCs or T cells enriched from blood (not recorded which). All receptors derive from a woman aged 18-29 years who had recovered from COVID-19. CDR3s include the opening cysteine and the closing phenylalanine or tryptophan. The D gene is left open where the match is weak. The listing skips clone size in some rows; elsewhere it reads once, few, many or a size class.

j_call,clone_size,v_call,d_call,cdr3_aa,cdr3_nt
TRBJ2-5,-,TRBV7-9,TRBD1,CASSPRRTGVPETQYF,TGTGCCAGCAGTCCCAGGCGGACAGGGGTACCAGAGACCCAGTACTTC
TRBJ2-5,-,TRBV7-6,-,CASSSPDYHEYF,TGTGCCAGCAGCTCCCCGGACTATCATGAGTACTTC
TRBJ1-4,-,TRBV5-6,-,CASSSPQGSNEKLFF,TGTGCCAGCAGCTCCCCTCAGGGTTCTAATGAAAAACTGTTTTTT
TRBJ2-7,-,TRBV5-1,TRBD1,CASSPGTGIPYEQYF,TGCGCCAGCAGCCCAGGGACAGGGATCCCCTACGAGCAGTACTTC
TRBJ2-7,-,TRBV29-1,TRBD1,CSVAGTGAYEQYF,TGCAGCGTTGCTGGGACAGGGGCCTACGAGCAGTACTTC
TRBJ2-7,-,TRBV6-5,-,CASSRPGFYEQYF,TGTGCCTCAAGCAGGCCAGGGTTCTACGAGCAGTACTTC
TRBJ1-2,-,TRBV5-8,TRBD1,CASSWGQGSMSGYTF,TGTGCCAGCAGCTGGGGACAGGGAAGTATGAGCGGCTACACCTTC
TRBJ2-7,-,TRBV5-1,TRBD2,CASSVAGGSTYEQYF,TGCGCCAGCAGCGTTGCGGGAGGGTCTACCTACGAGCAGTACTTC
TRBJ1-2,-,TRBV5-1,-,CASSLVAGAYYGYTF,TGCGCCAGCAGCTTGGTGGCAGGGGCCTACTATGGCTACACCTTC
TRBJ1-5,once,TRBV30,-,CAWSVPGRDSNQPQHF,TGTGCCTGGAGTGTACCCGGACGGGATAGCAATCAGCCCCAGCATTTT
TRBJ1-5,-,TRBV19,TRBD1,CASSMDRVTNQPQHF,TGTGCCAGTAGTATGGACAGGGTGACGAATCAGCCCCAGCATTTT
TRBJ1-1,-,TRBV29-1,-,CSVYRTMNTEAFF,TGCAGCGTCTACAGGACTATGAACACTGAAGCTTTCTTT
TRBJ1-5,-,TRBV28,TRBD1,CASNMDRGQPQHF,TGTGCCAGCAATATGGACAGGGGACAGCCCCAGCATTTT
TRBJ1-1,-,TRBV6-2/TRBV6-3,TRBD1,CASSSTRTIRGLDTEAFF,TGTGCCAGCAGTAGTACTCGGACCATCAGGGGGCTAGACACTGAAGCTTTCTTT
TRBJ2-7,-,TRBV11-2,-,CASSPMSGASSYEQYF,TGTGCCAGCAGCCCTATGTCTGGAGCGAGCTCCTACGAGCAGTACTTC
TRBJ1-1,-,TRBV5-1,-,CASSLWPGATEAFF,TGCGCCAGCAGCTTGTGGCCAGGGGCCACTGAAGCTTTCTTT
TRBJ1-2,-,TRBV10-3,-,CAISGGGSGYTF,TGTGCCATCAGTGGCGGGGGAAGTGGCTACACCTTC
TRBJ2-1,-,TRBV2,TRBD1,CASSPDRVGYNEQFF,TGTGCCAGCAGTCCGGACAGGGTAGGGTACAATGAGCAGTTCTTC
TRBJ2-1,-,TRBV10-3,TRBD2,CAISGTSGGYNEQFF,TGTGCCATCAGTGGGACTAGCGGTGGATACAATGAGCAGTTCTTC
TRBJ1-1,-,TRBV12-3/TRBV12-4,TRBD1,CASNPGQGRAFF,TGTGCCAGCAACCCGGGACAGGGACGAGCTTTCTTT
TRBJ2-4,-,TRBV7-8,TRBD2,CASSLATSGVRRNIQYF,TGTGCCAGCAGCTTAGCGACTAGCGGGGTGCGGCGAAACATTCAGTACTTC
TRBJ2-1,-,TRBV2,TRBD2,CASSRDYDEQFF,TGTGCCAGCAGCCGGGACTACGATGAGCAGTTCTTC
TRBJ1-6,-,TRBV7-8,-,CASSLGPGRGSPLHF,TGTGCCAGCAGCTTAGGTCCAGGGCGGGGTTCACCCCTCCACTTT
TRBJ1-1,-,TRBV27,-,CASSINGGLNTEAFF,TGTGCCAGCAGTATAAACGGCGGCTTAAACACTGAAGCTTTCTTT
TRBJ2-1,-,TRBV15,-,CATSRDVLAGRNNEQFF,TGTGCCACCAGCAGAGATGTTCTGGCGGGGCGGAACAATGAGCAGTTCTTC
TRBJ2-7,-,TRBV11-2,TRBD2,CASSTSGSSYEQYF,TGTGCCAGCAGCACTAGCGGGAGCAGCTACGAGCAGTACTTC
TRBJ1-1,-,TRBV7-6,-,CASSLGGLGNTEAFF,TGTGCCAGCAGCTTAGGGGGGCTGGGGAACACTGAAGCTTTCTTT
TRBJ2-1,-,TRBV28,-,CASSEERIEKFF,TGTGCCAGCAGTGAGGAGCGGATAGAGAAGTTCTTC
TRBJ1-3,once,TRBV2,TRBD1,CASSGEAGTVIYF,TGTGCCAGCAGTGGTGAGGCCGGGACAGTCATATATTTT
TRBJ2-7,-,TRBV5-1,-,CASSLEGMAGVDEQYF,TGCGCCAGCAGCTTGGAAGGGATGGCGGGCGTGGACGAGCAGTACTTC
TRBJ2-3,-,TRBV30,TRBD2,CAWTSGGSGSDTQYF,TGTGCCTGGACCTCGGGCGGGAGCGGTTCCGATACGCAGTATTTT
TRBJ1-2,-,TRBV7-9,TRBD1,CASSWGQGTGYGYTF,TGTGCCAGCAGCTGGGGACAGGGTACCGGCTATGGCTACACCTTC
TRBJ2-1,-,TRBV7-2,-,CASSSDSYYNEQFF,TGTGCCAGCAGCTCGGACAGTTATTACAATGAGCAGTTCTTC
TRBJ2-1,-,TRBV28,-,CASSEATRESSYNEQFF,TGTGCCAGCAGTGAAGCTACCAGGGAAAGCTCCTACAATGAGCAGTTCTTC
TRBJ2-7,-,TRBV7-8,-,CASSLSYEQYF,TGTGCCAGCAGCTTATCTTACGAGCAGTACTTC
TRBJ2-3,-,TRBV4-1,TRBD2,CARSRGGLGSTDTQYF,TGCGCCCGCAGCCGGGGGGGACTAGGCAGCACAGATACGCAGTATTTT
TRBJ1-2,once,TRBV12-5,TRBD1,CASDPSTGGAYGYTF,TGTGCTAGTGACCCCTCCACAGGGGGCGCCTATGGCTACACCTTC